The text below deals with one TCR beta chain. Its antigen is not identified. The data are from a study of beta chain features in type 1 diabetes. Study overall: Healthy donors, compared against patients, showed similar age, gender and cell yields. Findings and limits, study-wide: Whether HLA type influences TCRB rearrangement remained unresolved here. Shorter TCRB CDR3s, moderately but significantly so, were found in Type 1 diabetes patients in all four CD4+ subsets.

CDR1 and CDR2 (germline): ENHRY, SYGVKD. The CDR3 is 14 residues long. The authors reverse transcribed all of the isolated RNA, so sequencing captured expressed TCRB transcripts. The data were produced by immunoSEQ multiplex PCR, yet TCRdb's version contains in-frame clones alone and is incomplete. The sample consists of roughly 160,000 clones, roughly 8% of them appearing once. On average, the one heparinised blood draw given by each donor was roughly 100 mL. Cells sorted by CD45RO/CCR7/CD25/CD127/CD95/CD27 comprised CD4+ naive, central memory, regulatory and stem cell-like memory cells. Sequences were obtained from central memory CD4+ T cells from blood. V usage is TRBV10-3 and J usage is TRBJ2-5, with 8 bases aligning to TRBD2. The J call may be faulty, since TRBJ2-7 better matches the DNA end. The sequence was collected from a woman aged 40 to 50 with type 1 diabetes. CDR3 sequence (DNA): TGTGCCATCAGTGAGAAGCGGGAGCTCAACGAGCAGTACTTC. Its translation: CAISEKRELNEQYF.